Listed below are T cell receptor beta chains from one sample, sequenced in a study of T cell responses to AZD1222 COVID-19 vaccine. The protocol was immunoSEQ multiplex PCR, while the TCRdb copy is restricted to in-frame clones and leaves out a portion. The sample gives roughly 150,000 clones, around nine tenths of which show up once; 1.5% to 2% is in the top ten. The material was peripheral blood, obtained on day 0 of AZD1222 vaccination. The receptors shown here come from an adult in good health. Each CDR3 is given with its conserved first and last residue. Fields, in order: D gene, clone size, J gene, V gene, CDR3 protein, CDR3 DNA. The D gene is left open where the match is weak. Part of the rows lack a size; the others show once, few, many or a class for expanded clones.

TRBD1,few,TRBJ1-1,TRBV4-1,CASSQDRDRKNTEAFF,TGCGCCAGCAGCCAAGACCGGGACAGGAAGAACACTGAAGCTTTCTTT
TRBD2,.,TRBJ2-7,TRBV6-2/TRBV6-3,CASSYLASGKDEQYF,TGTGCCAGCAGTTACCTGGCTAGCGGTAAGGACGAGCAGTACTTC
.,.,TRBJ2-1,TRBV5-1,CASSRTDYGGDNEQFF,TGCGCCAGCAGCCGTACCGATTACGGGGGTGACAATGAGCAGTTCTTC
TRBD1,once,TRBJ1-2,TRBV29-1,CSVTLQGVGYGYTF,TGCAGCGTCACCTTACAGGGGGTGGGCTATGGCTACACCTTC
.,.,TRBJ2-1,TRBV6-5,CASGRYNEQFF,TGTGCCAGCGGACGCTACAATGAGCAGTTCTTC
.,.,TRBJ1-2,TRBV7-9,CASTGRRTAANYGYTF,TGTGCCAGTACAGGGAGACGGACTGCAGCTAACTATGGCTACACCTTC
TRBD1,.,TRBJ1-1,TRBV28,CASTPTGYSTEAFF,TGTGCCAGCACCCCGACAGGGTACAGCACTGAAGCTTTCTTT
.,.,TRBJ2-7,TRBV2,CASIYGQSNTYEQYF,TGTGCCAGCATTTATGGGCAGTCTAATACCTACGAGCAGTACTTC
.,.,TRBJ2-7,TRBV9,CASSPNDRGYEQYF,TGTGCCAGCAGCCCAAATGATCGGGGGTACGAGCAGTACTTC
.,.,TRBJ1-5,TRBV28,CASSLETGDQPQHF,TGTGCCAGCAGTTTAGAAACAGGAGATCAGCCCCAGCATTTT
TRBD1,.,TRBJ2-1,TRBV15,CATSFGTGYNEQFF,TGTGCCACCAGCTTCGGGACAGGGTACAATGAGCAGTTCTTC
.,.,TRBJ2-1,TRBV28,CASSPAINEQFF,TGTGCCAGCAGCCCCGCCATAAATGAGCAGTTCTTC
.,.,TRBJ2-5,TRBV5-6,CASSFVSGQETQYF,TGTGCCAGCAGCTTCGTATCCGGGCAAGAGACCCAGTACTTC
.,.,TRBJ2-1,TRBV28,CASSLNRVGDEQFF,TGTGCCAGCAGTTTAAACAGGGTTGGGGATGAGCAGTTCTTC
TRBD1,.,TRBJ1-1,TRBV28,CASSLSGTGEAFF,TGTGCCAGCAGTTTATCCGGGACAGGTGAAGCTTTCTTT
TRBD1,.,TRBJ1-5,TRBV28,CASSFWGRGEFGNQPQHF,TGTGCCAGCAGTTTTTGGGGCAGGGGGGAATTCGGCAATCAGCCCCAGCATTTT
.,.,TRBJ1-2,TRBV5-8,CASSHSGFNYGYTF,TGTGCCAGCAGCCACTCAGGGTTTAACTATGGCTACACCTTC
TRBD1,.,TRBJ2-7,TRBV12-3/TRBV12-4,CASSLIGTGSNF,TGTGCCAGCAGTTTAATAGGGACAGGGTCGAACTTC